This TCR beta chain is drawn from a study of radiotherapy plus CTLA-4 blockade in lung cancer. Looking at the study overall: An objective response was seen in under 20% of patients, and disease control in about 31%. Findings and limits, study-wide: Tumor-derived TCR clones expanded in blood after radiotherapy plus ipilimumab. Best predicting response, reportedly, were early blood T cell clone dynamics, with interferon-beta.

Focal radiation with ipilimumab CTLA-4 blockade was given to patients with chemo-refractory metastatic non-small-cell lung cancer. Produced via immunoSEQ multiplex PCR; TCRdb's table is partial and in-frame only. Among 75,000 to 100,000 clones, around 90% were seen once, and the ten largest hold 4% to 6%. Turning to this clone: The antigen is unknown.

The CDR3 is made up of 14 amino acids. The germline gives CDR1 MNHNY, CDR2 SVGAGI (reference sequence). J was trimmed by 1 base and V by 10 bases; bases with no gene match: 6. This TCR came from a human donor with non-small cell lung cancer that progressed on radiotherapy plus ipilimumab. The input for sequencing was peripheral blood, taken from a patient treated with radiotherapy plus ipilimumab. The chain is built from TRBV6-6 and TRBJ2-7; TRBD1 matches 11 bases. DNA for the CDR3: TGTGCCACAAGCGGACAGGGGGCTTCCTACGAGCAGTACTTC. This translates into CATSGQGASYEQYF.